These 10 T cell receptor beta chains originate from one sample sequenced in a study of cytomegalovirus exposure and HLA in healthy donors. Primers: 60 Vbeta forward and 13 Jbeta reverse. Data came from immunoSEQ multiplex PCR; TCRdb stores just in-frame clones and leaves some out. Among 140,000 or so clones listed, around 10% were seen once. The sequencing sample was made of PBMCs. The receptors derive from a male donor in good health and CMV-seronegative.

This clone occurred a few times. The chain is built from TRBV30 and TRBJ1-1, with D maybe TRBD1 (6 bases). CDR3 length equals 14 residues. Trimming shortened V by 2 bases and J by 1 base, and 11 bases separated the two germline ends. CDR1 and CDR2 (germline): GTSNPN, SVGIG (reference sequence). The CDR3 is CAWSRRGANTEAFF. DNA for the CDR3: TGTGCCTGGAGTCGACGGGGGGCGAACACTGAAGCTTTCTTT.

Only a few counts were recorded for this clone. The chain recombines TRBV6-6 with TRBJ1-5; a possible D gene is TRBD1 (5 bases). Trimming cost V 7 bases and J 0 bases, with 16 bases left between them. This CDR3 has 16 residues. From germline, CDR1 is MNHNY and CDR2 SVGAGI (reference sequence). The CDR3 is CASTGGGVYSNQPQHF. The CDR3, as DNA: TGTGCCAGCACCGGGGGGGGAGTTTATAGCAATCAGCCCCAGCATTTT.

The CDR3 DNA sequence: TGTGCCAGCAGTTCGGCAGATACGCAGTATTTT. Residues: CASSSADTQYF. The chain joins TRBV6-6 to TRBJ2-3, with D hard to call. Trimming stripped 4 bases from V and 4 bases from J, with 3 bases between. The CDR3 covers 11 residues. Germline loops: CDR1 MNHNY, CDR2 SVGAGI (reference sequence).

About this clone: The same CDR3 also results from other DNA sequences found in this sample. Here the CDR3 reads CASSLGQDQETQYF. The CDR3 DNA follows: TGTGCCAGCAGCTTAGGACAGGACCAAGAGACCCAGTACTTC. The chain joins TRBV13 to TRBJ2-5, with D perhaps matching TRBD1 (5 bases). The V end lost 0 bases, the J end lost 0 bases, and 5 bases lay between the germline ends. The CDR3 has 14 residues. Germline CDR1 reads PRHDT; CDR2 reads FYEKMQ (reference sequence).

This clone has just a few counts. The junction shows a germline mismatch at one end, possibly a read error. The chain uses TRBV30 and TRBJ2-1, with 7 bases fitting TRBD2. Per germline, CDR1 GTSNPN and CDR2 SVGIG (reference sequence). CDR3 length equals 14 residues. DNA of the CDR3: TGTGCCTGGAGTGGCTTACTAGCGAGCAATAAGCAGTTCTTC. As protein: CAWSGLLASNKQFF.

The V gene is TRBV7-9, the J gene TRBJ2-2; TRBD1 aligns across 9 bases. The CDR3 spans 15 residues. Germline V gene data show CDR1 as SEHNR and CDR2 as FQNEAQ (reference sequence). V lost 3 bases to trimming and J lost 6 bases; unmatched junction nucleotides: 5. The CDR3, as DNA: TGTGCCAGCAGCTTCGCGCGACAGGGGGCCGGGGAGCTGTTTTTT. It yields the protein CASSFARQGAGELFF.

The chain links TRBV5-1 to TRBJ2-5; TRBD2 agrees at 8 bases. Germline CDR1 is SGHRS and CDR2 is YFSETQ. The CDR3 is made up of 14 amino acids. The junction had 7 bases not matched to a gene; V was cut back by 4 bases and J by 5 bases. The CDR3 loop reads CASSPGLARETQYF. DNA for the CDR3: TGCGCCAGCAGCCCAGGACTAGCACGGGAGACCCAGTACTTC.

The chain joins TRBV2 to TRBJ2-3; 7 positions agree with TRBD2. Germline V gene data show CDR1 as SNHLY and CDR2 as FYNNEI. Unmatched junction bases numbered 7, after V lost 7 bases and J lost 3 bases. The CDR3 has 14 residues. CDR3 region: CASTGEGPTDTQYF. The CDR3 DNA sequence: TGTGCCAGCACGGGGGAGGGCCCGACAGATACGCAGTATTTT. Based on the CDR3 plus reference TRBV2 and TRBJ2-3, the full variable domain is EPEVTQTPSHQVTQMGQEVILRCVPISNHLYFYWYRQILGQKVEFLVSFYNNEISEKSEIFDDQFSVERPDGSNFTLKIRSTKLEDSAMYFCASTGEGPTDTQYFGPGTRLTVL.

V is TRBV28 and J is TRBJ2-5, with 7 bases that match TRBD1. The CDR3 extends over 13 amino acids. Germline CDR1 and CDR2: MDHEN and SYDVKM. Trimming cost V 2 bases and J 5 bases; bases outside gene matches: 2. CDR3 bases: TGTGCCAGCAGTTTAGACAGGGACGAGACCCAGTACTTC. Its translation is CASSLDRDETQYF. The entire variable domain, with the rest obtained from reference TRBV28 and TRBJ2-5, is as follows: DVKVTQSSRYLVKRTGEKVFLECVQDMDHENMFWYRQDPGLGLRLIYFSYDVKMKEKGDIPEGYSVSREKKERFSLILESASTNQTSMYLCASSLDRDETQYFGPGTRLLVL.

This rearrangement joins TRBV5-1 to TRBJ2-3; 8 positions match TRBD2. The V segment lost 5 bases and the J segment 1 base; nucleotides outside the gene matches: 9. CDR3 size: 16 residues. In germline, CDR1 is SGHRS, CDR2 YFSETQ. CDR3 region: CASRQGRGEGTDTQYF. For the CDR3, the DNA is TGCGCCAGCAGGCAAGGGCGGGGGGAAGGCACAGATACGCAGTATTTT.